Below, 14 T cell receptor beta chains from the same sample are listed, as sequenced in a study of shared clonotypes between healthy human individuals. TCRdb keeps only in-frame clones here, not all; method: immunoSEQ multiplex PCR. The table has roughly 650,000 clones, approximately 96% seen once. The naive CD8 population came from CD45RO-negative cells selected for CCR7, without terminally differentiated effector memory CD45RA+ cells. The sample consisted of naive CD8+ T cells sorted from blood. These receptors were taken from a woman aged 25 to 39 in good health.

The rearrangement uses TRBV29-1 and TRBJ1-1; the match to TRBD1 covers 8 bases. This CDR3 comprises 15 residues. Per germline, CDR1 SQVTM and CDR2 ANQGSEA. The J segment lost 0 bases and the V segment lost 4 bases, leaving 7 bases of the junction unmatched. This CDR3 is CSVAGQVLMNTEAFF. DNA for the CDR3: TGCAGCGTTGCGGGACAGGTGCTTATGAACACTGAAGCTTTCTTT.

The CDR3 is CATSRVGENTEAFF. CDR3 in DNA: TGTGCCACCAGCAGAGTTGGGGAGAACACTGAAGCTTTCTTT. The V gene is TRBV15, the J gene TRBJ1-1, with unresolved D. Germline V CDR1 and CDR2: LNHNV, YYDKDF (reference sequence). V dropped 1 base and J dropped 1 base, with 7 bases sitting between them. The CDR3 consists of 14 residues. The full variable domain, rest sourced from reference TRBV15 and TRBJ1-1, is DAMVIQNPRYQVTQFGKPVTLSCSQTLNHNVMYWYQQKSSQAPKLLFHYYDKDFNNEADTPDNFQSRRPNTSFCFLDIRSPGLGDTAMYLCATSRVGENTEAFFGQGTRLTVV.

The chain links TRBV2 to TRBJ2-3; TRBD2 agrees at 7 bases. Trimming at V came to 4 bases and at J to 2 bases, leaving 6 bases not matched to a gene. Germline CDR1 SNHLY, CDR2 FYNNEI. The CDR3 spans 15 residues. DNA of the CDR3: TGTGCCAGCAGTGCCGAGCGGGACCCCACAGATACGCAGTATTTT. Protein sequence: CASSAERDPTDTQYF.

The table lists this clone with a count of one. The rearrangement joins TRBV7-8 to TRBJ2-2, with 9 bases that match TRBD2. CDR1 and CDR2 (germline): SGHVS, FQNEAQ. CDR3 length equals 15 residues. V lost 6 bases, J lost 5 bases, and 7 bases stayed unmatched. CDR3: CASRGKREVTGELFF. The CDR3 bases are TGTGCCAGCAGGGGAAAGCGGGAGGTAACCGGGGAGCTGTTTTTT.

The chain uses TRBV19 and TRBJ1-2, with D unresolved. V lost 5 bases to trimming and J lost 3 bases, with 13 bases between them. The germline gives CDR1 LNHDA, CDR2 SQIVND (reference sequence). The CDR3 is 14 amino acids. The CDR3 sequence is CASSYGWGDYGYTF. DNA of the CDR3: TGTGCCAGTAGTTATGGCTGGGGAGACTATGGCTACACCTTC. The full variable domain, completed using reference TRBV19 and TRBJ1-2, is DGGITQSPKYLFRKEGQNVTLSCEQNLNHDAMYWYRQDPGQGLRLIYYSQIVNDFQKGDIAEGYSVSREKKESFPLTVTSAQKNPTAFYLCASSYGWGDYGYTFGSGTRLTVV.

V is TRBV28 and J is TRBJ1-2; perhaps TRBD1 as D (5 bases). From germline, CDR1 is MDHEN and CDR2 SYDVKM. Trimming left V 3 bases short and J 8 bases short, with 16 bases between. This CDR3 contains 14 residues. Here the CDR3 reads CASSFVGQPPGYTF. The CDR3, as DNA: TGTGCCAGCAGTTTCGTGGGGCAGCCTCCAGGCTACACCTTC.

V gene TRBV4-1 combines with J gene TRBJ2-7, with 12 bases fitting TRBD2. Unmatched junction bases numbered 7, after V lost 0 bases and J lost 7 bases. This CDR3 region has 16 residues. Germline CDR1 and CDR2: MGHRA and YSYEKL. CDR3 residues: CASSQDASGRAWEQYF. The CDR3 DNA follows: TGCGCCAGCAGCCAAGACGCTAGCGGGAGGGCCTGGGAGCAGTACTTC.

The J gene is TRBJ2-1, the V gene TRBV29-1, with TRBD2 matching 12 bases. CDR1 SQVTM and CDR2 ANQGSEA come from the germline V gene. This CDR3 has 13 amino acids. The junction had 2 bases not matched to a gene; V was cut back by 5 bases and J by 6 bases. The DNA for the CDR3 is TGCAGCGTTCGACTAGCGGGAGCCAATGAGCAGTTCTTC. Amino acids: CSVRLAGANEQFF.

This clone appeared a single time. This CDR3 is CASSQVRAWTEAFF. CDR3 DNA: TGCGCCAGCAGCCAAGTCCGGGCGTGGACTGAAGCTTTCTTT. The V gene is TRBV4-1, the J gene TRBJ1-1; D uncertain. The CDR3 has 14 amino acids. The V gene's germline CDR1 is MGHRA and CDR2 YSYEKL. V lost 1 base, J lost 5 bases, and 11 bases lay in between.

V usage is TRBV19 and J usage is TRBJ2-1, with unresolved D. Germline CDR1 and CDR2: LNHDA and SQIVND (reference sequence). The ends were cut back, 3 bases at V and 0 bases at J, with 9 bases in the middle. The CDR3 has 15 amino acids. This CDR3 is CASSIVDASYNEQFF. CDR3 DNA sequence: TGTGCCAGTAGTATTGTGGATGCCTCCTACAATGAGCAGTTCTTC.

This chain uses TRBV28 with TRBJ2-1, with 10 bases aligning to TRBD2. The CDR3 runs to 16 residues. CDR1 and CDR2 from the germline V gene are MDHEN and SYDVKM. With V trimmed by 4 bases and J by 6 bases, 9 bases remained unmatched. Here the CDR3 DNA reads TGTGCCAGCAGTTCCCCTCCTAGCGGGAGTGGCAATGAGCAGTTCTTC. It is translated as CASSSPPSGSGNEQFF.

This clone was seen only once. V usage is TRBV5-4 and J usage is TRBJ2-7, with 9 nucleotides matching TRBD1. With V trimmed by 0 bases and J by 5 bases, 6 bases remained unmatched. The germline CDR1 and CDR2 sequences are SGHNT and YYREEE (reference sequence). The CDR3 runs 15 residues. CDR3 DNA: TGTGCCAGCAGCTTGGGTTGGCGGGACAGGGACGAGCAGTACTTC. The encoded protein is CASSLGWRDRDEQYF.

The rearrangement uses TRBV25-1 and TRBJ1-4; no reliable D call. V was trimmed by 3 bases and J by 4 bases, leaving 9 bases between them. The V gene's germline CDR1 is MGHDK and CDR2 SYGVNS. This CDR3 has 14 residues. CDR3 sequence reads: CASSDYGSNEKLFF. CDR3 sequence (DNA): TGTGCCAGCAGTGATTATGGGAGTAATGAAAAACTGTTTTTT.

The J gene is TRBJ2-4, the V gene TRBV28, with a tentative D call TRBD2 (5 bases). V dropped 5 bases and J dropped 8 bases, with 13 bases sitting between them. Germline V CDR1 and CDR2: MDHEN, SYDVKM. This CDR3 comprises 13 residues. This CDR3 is CASSKTEVDIQYF. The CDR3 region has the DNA TGTGCCAGCAGTAAGACGGAGGTGGACATTCAGTACTTC.